One sample yielded the 14 T cell receptor beta chains listed below, sequenced in a study of T cells in Graves' hyperthyroidism and ophthalmopathy. It was RNA transcripts that yielded the amplified TCR beta CDR3 regions. A first-round RT-PCR of the TCR CDR3 used the HTBI primer set. TCRdb re-analysed the multiplex PCR reads in MiXCR, keeping a single row per CDR3 protein. The table shows more than 500,000 distinct CDR3 sequences, with around 50% occurring only once. Sequences were obtained from peripheral blood or thyroid tissue (not recorded which). All receptors derive from an adult woman with Graves' disease, either hyperthyroidism or ophthalmopathy (not recorded which).

The chain has TRBV13 and TRBJ2-2; 7 nucleotides line up with TRBD1. The V and J ends lost 3 bases and 9 bases, in that order; junction bases with no gene match: 10. The CDR3 sequence is 15 residues long. Germline V gene lookup returns CDR1 PRHDT and CDR2 FYEKMQ (reference sequence). CDR3 region: CASSFSTGKHRELFF. The CDR3 nucleotides read TGTGCCAGCAGCTTCTCGACAGGGAAACATAGGGAGCTGTTTTTT.

This clonotype was seen repeatedly, ten times or more. This chain joins TRBV25-1 and TRBJ1-1; tentatively, D is TRBD1 (6 bases). The CDR3 runs 16 residues. Per germline, CDR1 MGHDK and CDR2 SYGVNS. Trimming removed 8 bases at V and 3 bases at J, with 22 bases between. CDR3 in amino acids: CASAQDSRILHTEAFF. CDR3 nucleotides: TGTGCCAGCGCCCAGGACAGTAGGATCCTTCACACTGAAGCTTTCTTT.

The sample holds many counts of this clonotype. This chain joins TRBV19 and TRBJ1-1; 8 bases agree with TRBD1. Germline CDR1 is LNHDA and CDR2 is SQIVND (reference sequence). J gave up 4 bases and V 9 bases, and 7 bases lay outside the gene matches. The CDR3 has 13 amino acids. The CDR3 sequence: CASSGTGGTEAFF. DNA of the CDR3: TGTGCCAGCAGTGGAACAGGGGGCACTGAAGCTTTCTTT.

With respect to this clonotype: The CDR3 end shows no conserved phenylalanine or tryptophan, and so a read error is likely. The limits of the CDR3 on the DNA are not certain, so only TCRdb's listed CDR3 is given. V and J are TRBV15 and TRBJ2-5; no check of the table's D call, TRBD1, against the DNA was made. The CDR3 numbers 16 amino acids, ends counted. Germline CDR1 LNHNV, CDR2 YYDKDF (reference sequence). CDR3 loop: CATSRGQGTRGYTFGS.

This clonotype was seen ten or more times. The chain has TRBV7-3 and TRBJ2-7, with D possibly being TRBD1 (6 bases). Trimming stripped 2 bases from V and 5 bases from J, with 19 bases between. Germline V gene data show CDR1 as SGHTA and CDR2 as FQGTGA. The CDR3 runs 16 residues. The CDR3: CASSLSKGQSVHEQYF. The CDR3, as DNA: TGTGCCAGCAGCTTATCTAAAGGACAGAGCGTCCACGAGCAGTACTTC.

The J gene is TRBJ2-5, the V gene TRBV20-1, with 12 nucleotides matching TRBD2. The V segment lost 3 bases and the J segment 11 bases; nucleotides outside the gene matches: 13. The germline gives CDR1 DFQATT, CDR2 SNEGSKA (reference sequence). The CDR3 runs 15 residues. The CDR3 loop is CSASTLAGGPDTQYF. The CDR3 nucleotides read TGCAGTGCTAGCACCCTAGCGGGAGGGCCGGATACGCAGTACTTC.

The chain combines TRBV7-6 with TRBJ1-5; D possibly corresponds to TRBD1 (5 bases). The CDR3 has 13 residues. Germline values: CDR1 SGHVS, CDR2 FNYEAQ. V lost 1 base, J lost 11 bases, and 12 bases lay in between. The CDR3 coding sequence is TGTGCCAGCAGCTTAGGGAGGGGAGGGTCCCAGCATTTT. Protein product: CASSLGRGGSQHF.

This sequence joins TRBV19 and TRBJ2-7, with unresolved D. The germline V gene encodes CDR1 LNHDA and CDR2 SQIVND (reference sequence). The V end lost 3 bases, the J end lost 3 bases, and 9 bases lay between the germline ends. The CDR3 length is 13 residues. CDR3 amino acids: CASSMSFSYEQYF. The CDR3 nucleotides are TGTGCCAGTAGTATGTCATTTAGCTACGAGCAGTACTTC. Full variable domain (rest looked up from reference TRBV19 and TRBJ2-7): DGGITQSPKYLFRKEGQNVTLSCEQNLNHDAMYWYRQDPGQGLRLIYYSQIVNDFQKGDIAEGYSVSREKKESFPLTVTSAQKNPTAFYLCASSMSFSYEQYFGPGTRLTVT.

This clonotype was counted ten times or more. The chain employs TRBV4-1 and TRBJ1-2; a possible D gene is TRBD1 (5 bases). Germline values: CDR1 MGHRA, CDR2 YSYEKL. V was trimmed by 0 bases and J by 4 bases, leaving 6 bases between them. The CDR3 is 13 residues long. Written as DNA, the CDR3 is TGCGCCAGCAGCCAAGAGGGGGGCTATGGCTACACCTTC. As protein: CASSQEGGYGYTF.

This chain connects TRBV20-1 to TRBJ2-7; 7 bases are shared with TRBD1. V lost 3 bases, J lost 3 bases, and 8 bases stayed unmatched. The CDR3 covers 14 residues. Germline V lookup: CDR1 DFQATT, CDR2 SNEGSKA (reference sequence). CDR3 region: CSASDGTDRYEQYF. The CDR3, as DNA: TGCAGTGCTAGTGACGGGACAGACCGCTACGAGCAGTACTTC.

The V gene is TRBV20-1, the J gene TRBJ1-2, with unresolved D. This CDR3 is built from 14 residues. Germline values: CDR1 DFQATT, CDR2 SNEGSKA (reference sequence). CDR3 coding DNA: TGCAGCGCGAGGTGGCGCCTTACTAACTATGGCTACACCTTC. Amino acid sequence: CSARWRLTNYGYTF.

The CDR3 sequence is CASSIDGASYEQYF. The CDR3 region has the DNA TGTGCCAGTAGTATAGACGGGGCTTCCTACGAGCAGTACTTC. V and J are TRBV19 and TRBJ2-7; either TRBD1 or TRBD2 may supply D (5 bases each). V was pared by 0 bases and J by 1 base, with 7 bases between. The CDR3 has 14 residues. Germline values: CDR1 LNHDA, CDR2 SQIVND (reference sequence).

This clonotype was seen many times. J is TRBJ2-7 and V is TRBV20-1; no firm D call. Trimming shortened V by 1 base and J by 3 bases, and 10 bases separated the two germline ends. The CDR3 totals 13 residues. Looked up from germline, CDR1 is DFQATT and CDR2 is SNEGSKA (reference sequence). CDR3 nucleotide sequence: TGCAGTGCTAGAGGGGTTCGGAACTACGAGCAGTACTTC. Its protein product is CSARGVRNYEQYF.

This chain connects TRBV2 to TRBJ1-1; D perhaps matches TRBD1 (6 bases). Germline values: CDR1 SNHLY, CDR2 FYNNEI. There are 14 residues in the CDR3. V was trimmed by 5 bases and J by 2 bases, leaving 12 bases between them. CDR3 nucleotides: TGTGCCAGCAGTTGGGGGGGGCTTAACACTGAAGCTTTCTTT. As protein: CASSWGGLNTEAFF. The full variable domain, with the rest looked up from reference TRBV2 and TRBJ1-1, is EPEVTQTPSHQVTQMGQEVILRCVPISNHLYFYWYRQILGQKVEFLVSFYNNEISEKSEIFDDQFSVERPDGSNFTLKIRSTKLEDSAMYFCASSWGGLNTEAFFGQGTRLTVV.